These T cell receptor beta chains were read from a single sample in a study of blood T cell repertoires in COVID-19. Assay used: immunoSEQ multiplex PCR; TCRdb lists only in-frame clones, some missing. The sample includes 300,000 to 400,000 clones, roughly 85% of them seen just once. The sequencing input was PBMCs or T cells enriched from blood (not recorded which). These TCRs come from a middle-aged woman with acute COVID-19. CDR3s include the opening cysteine and the closing phenylalanine or tryptophan. D genes are given only for firm matches. Clone size, where shown, is once, few, many, or a class for clones that have expanded.

CDR3,DNA,J,size,V,D
CSASQAGEQYF,TGCAGTGCTTCTCAAGCGGGGGAGCAGTACTTC,TRBJ2-7,-,TRBV20-1,TRBD2
CASRQGAGGYTF,TGTGCCAGCAGGCAGGGGGCGGGAGGCTACACCTTC,TRBJ1-2,once,TRBV12-3/TRBV12-4,TRBD1
CASSREGGANVLTF,TGTGCCAGCAGCAGGGAAGGTGGGGCCAACGTCCTGACTTTC,TRBJ2-6,-,TRBV2,-
CASSHPPRTGGSYNSPLHF,TGTGCCAGCAGCCACCCGCCGAGGACTGGGGGGTCCTATAATTCACCCCTCCACTTT,TRBJ1-6,-,TRBV3-1/TRBV3-2,-
CASSISRDRVMGSYNSPLHF,TGTGCCAGCAGTATTTCCCGGGACAGGGTTATGGGCTCCTATAATTCACCCCTCCACTTT,TRBJ1-6,-,TRBV27,TRBD1
CASSHHEGETVYGVLAGTGELFF,TGTGCCAGCAGCCATCACGAGGGGGAAACGGTCTATGGGGTGCTAGCGGGTACCGGGGAGCTGTTTTTT,TRBJ2-2,-,TRBV3-1/TRBV3-2,TRBD2
CASSPGLASNEQFF,TGTGCCAGCAGTCCGGGACTAGCGAGTAATGAGCAGTTCTTC,TRBJ2-1,-,TRBV6-4,TRBD2
CASRDTPAHNEQFF,TGTGCCAGCAGGGACACCCCAGCCCACAATGAGCAGTTCTTC,TRBJ2-1,-,TRBV2,-
CASSLFPGQGGEKLFF,TGTGCCAGCAGTTTATTCCCCGGACAGGGAGGGGAAAAACTGTTTTTT,TRBJ1-4,-,TRBV28,TRBD1
CASSLAGQAYGYTF,TGTGCCAGCAGCTTAGCCGGACAGGCCTATGGCTACACCTTC,TRBJ1-2,-,TRBV7-9,TRBD1
CASSVATGTDYNEKLFF,TGTGCCAGCAGCGTAGCCACTGGGACAGATTATAATGAAAAACTGTTTTTT,TRBJ1-4,-,TRBV9,TRBD1
CSASPYGEANYGYTF,TGCAGTGCTAGTCCCTACGGGGAGGCTAACTATGGCTACACCTTC,TRBJ1-2,-,TRBV20-1,-
CASSYSSTAYGYTF,TGTGCCAGCAGTTACTCGAGCACCGCCTATGGCTACACCTTC,TRBJ1-2,-,TRBV6-5,-
CASSLNTGVVRETQYF,TGTGCCAGCAGCCTAAATACAGGGGTAGTTAGAGAGACCCAGTACTTC,TRBJ2-5,-,TRBV28,TRBD1
CASSPTGVDGYTF,TGTGCCAGCAGCCCGACAGGGGTTGATGGCTACACCTTC,TRBJ1-2,-,TRBV5-6,TRBD1
CASTPRPGTSGGAGLFF,TGTGCCAGTACCCCACGGCCCGGGACTAGCGGGGGGGCAGGGCTGTTTTTT,TRBJ2-2,-,TRBV19,TRBD2
CSAGRGETQYF,TGCAGTGCGGGGCGAGGAGAGACCCAGTACTTC,TRBJ2-5,-,TRBV20-1,-
CASTLRDPLRHGYTF,TGTGCCAGCACCCTCAGGGATCCCCTACGGCATGGCTACACCTTC,TRBJ1-2,-,TRBV5-5,-
CASRPNPREGLAGELFF,TGTGCCAGCAGACCAAACCCGCGGGAGGGCCTCGCCGGGGAGCTGTTTTTT,TRBJ2-2,once,TRBV7-3,TRBD2
CASSYSGLAEHRNEQFF,TGTGCCAGCAGTTACTCAGGACTAGCGGAACACCGCAATGAGCAGTTCTTC,TRBJ2-1,-,TRBV6-2/TRBV6-3,TRBD2
CASSVGGGGLNTEAFF,TGTGCCAGCAGCGTAGGAGGAGGGGGCCTGAACACTGAAGCTTTCTTT,TRBJ1-1,-,TRBV9,TRBD1